Listed below are T cell receptor beta chains from one sample, sequenced in a study of OX40 agonist ivuxolimab in advanced cancers. Some clones are missing from TCRdb's copy, which holds only in-frame ones; the method was immunoSEQ multiplex PCR. The repertoire has fewer than 40,000 clones, around 83% of them found once; the top ten carry about 8.8%. The sample was CD4+ or CD8+ T cells sorted from blood, taken in a trial of the OX40 agonist ivuxolimab. These receptors all stem from an adult with an advanced solid tumor such as melanoma, head and neck, liver or kidney cancer. Each CDR3 is given with its conserved first and last residue. The D gene is left open where the match is weak. Where a row states a size, it is once, few, many or the class of an expanded clone; other rows omit it.

j_call | clone_size | v_call | cdr3_length | d_call | cdr3_aa | cdr3_nt
TRBJ1-1 | few | TRBV5-1 | 14 | . | CASSGDEMNTEAFF | TGCGCCAGCAGCGGAGATGAGATGAACACTGAAGCTTTCTTT
TRBJ2-5 | . | TRBV5-6 | 15 | . | CASSLEWGPSETQYF | TGTGCCAGCAGCTTGGAATGGGGCCCCTCGGAGACCCAGTACTTC
TRBJ2-5 | . | TRBV7-9 | 15 | . | CASSLAQIFEGTQYF | TGTGCCAGCAGCTTAGCCCAAATTTTCGAGGGGACCCAGTACTTC
TRBJ2-1 | . | TRBV6-6 | 10 | . | CASRGNEQFF | TGTGCCAGCAGAGGGAACGAGCAGTTCTTC
TRBJ2-7 | . | TRBV5-8 | 16 | TRBD2 | CASSSGLAGGPYEQYF | TGTGCCAGCAGCTCCGGACTAGCGGGAGGGCCCTACGAGCAGTACTTC
TRBJ2-5 | . | TRBV2 | 15 | . | CASSARDAGSGTQYF | TGTGCCAGCAGTGCCCGGGACGCTGGGAGCGGGACCCAGTACTTC
TRBJ2-1 | few | TRBV7-6 | 14 | . | CASSSGTGYNEQFF | TGTGCCAGCAGCTCCGGGACTGGATACAATGAGCAGTTCTTC
TRBJ2-1 | . | TRBV7-3 | 15 | . | CASSPVGTRANEQFF | TGTGCCAGCAGCCCTGTGGGGACAAGGGCTAATGAGCAGTTCTTC
TRBJ1-5 | once | TRBV2 | 13 | . | CASSPGVGQPQHF | TGTGCCAGCAGCCCGGGGGTAGGGCAGCCCCAGCATTTT
TRBJ2-2 | . | TRBV29-1 | 15 | . | CSVGGARGGTGELFF | TGCAGCGTGGGGGGCGCTAGGGGTGGCACCGGGGAGCTGTTTTTT
TRBJ2-5 | . | TRBV15 | 15 | . | CATSRDRGAQETQYF | TGTGCCACCAGCAGAGATCGGGGGGCTCAAGAGACCCAGTACTTC
TRBJ1-1 | . | TRBV9 | 17 | . | CASSVESRRGLDTEAFF | TGTGCCAGCAGCGTAGAATCGAGGAGGGGTTTAGACACTGAAGCTTTCTTT
TRBJ2-2 | once | TRBV7-9 | 15 | TRBD2 | CASSFRTSVAGELFF | TGTGCCAGCAGCTTCCGGACTAGCGTGGCCGGGGAGCTGTTTTTT
TRBJ1-2 | . | TRBV28 | 14 | . | CASRDLAANYGYTF | TGTGCCAGTCGAGATCTGGCAGCTAACTATGGCTACACCTTC
TRBJ2-1 | . | TRBV13 | 18 | TRBD2 | CASSPRTSGRGTYNEQFF | TGTGCCAGCAGCCCCCGGACTAGCGGGAGAGGAACCTACAATGAGCAGTTCTTC
TRBJ2-3 | . | TRBV28 | 16 | TRBD2 | CASSFGLAGGVDTQYF | TGTGCCAGCAGTTTTGGACTAGCGGGAGGAGTAGATACGCAGTATTTT
TRBJ2-3 | . | TRBV15 | 18 | TRBD1 | CATSRPSTGDPVTDTQYF | TGTGCCACCAGCAGACCCTCGACAGGGGACCCCGTCACAGATACGCAGTATTTT
TRBJ2-3 | . | TRBV5-1 | 16 | . | CASRQQAGYDTDTQYF | TGCGCCAGCAGGCAACAGGCGGGATATGACACAGATACGCAGTATTTT